The entry below gives a single TCR beta chain sequence along with its context. The source of the sample is a study of cytomegalovirus exposure and HLA in healthy donors. PCR employed 60 Vbeta and 13 Jbeta primers. Only in-frame clones appear in the TCRdb table, and some are missing; sequencing was by immunoSEQ multiplex PCR. In the table there are 180,000 or so clones, around 80% of which are singletons. Sequenced material: PBMCs. The receptor comes from a woman aged 25 to 39 in good health and CMV-seropositive.

This chain's CDR3 is CASRYYEQYF. In DNA, the CDR3 is TGTGCCAGCAGGTACTACGAGCAGTACTTC. The rearrangement links TRBV2 to TRBJ2-7, with D unclear. In germline, CDR1 is SNHLY, CDR2 FYNNEI. CDR3 size: 10 residues. The ends were cut back, 6 bases at V and 3 bases at J, with 3 bases in the middle. The entire variable domain, with the rest obtained from reference TRBV2 and TRBJ2-7, is as follows: EPEVTQTPSHQVTQMGQEVILRCVPISNHLYFYWYRQILGQKVEFLVSFYNNEISEKSEIFDDQFSVERPDGSNFTLKIRSTKLEDSAMYFCASRYYEQYFGPGTRLTVT.